The entry that follows covers one T cell receptor (beta chain) sequence. The source of the sample is a study of blood T cell repertoires in COVID-19. Overall study: Sources were T cells, B-cell-depleted T cells, or PBMCs; the material itself was cDNA or gDNA.

V gave up 5 bases and J gave up 3 bases; unmatched junction bases: 10. Germline values: CDR1 SGHNT, CDR2 YYREEE (reference sequence). The CDR3 totals 17 residues. Under the authors' procedure: Amplified reference gene primers provided the basis for estimating nucleated cell counts. Some clones are missing from TCRdb's copy, which holds only in-frame ones; the method was immunoSEQ multiplex PCR. The V and J calls and the clone size are those of that table, but D and trimming were determined from the DNA. Of approximately 250,000 clones in the sample, roughly four fifths were seen once. Material: peripheral blood. The chain links TRBV5-4 to TRBJ1-4, with TRBD1 matching over 10 bases. The TCR sequence derives from a man aged 50-60 years with acute or convalescent COVID-19. The CDR3 loop is CASSMGVGTGANEKLFF. The CDR3 region has the DNA TGTGCCAGCAGTATGGGGGTCGGGACAGGGGCTAATGAAAAACTGTTTTTT.